This passage covers 3 T cell receptor beta chains from one sample sequenced in a study of blood T cell repertoires in COVID-19. Assay: immunoSEQ multiplex PCR; the TCRdb copy retains only in-frame clones and omits some. The sample carries 230,000 or so clones, about nine tenths recorded once. Sequenced material: PBMCs or T cells enriched from blood (not recorded which). Source of these receptors: a woman in her twenties or thirties who had recovered from COVID-19.

The rearrangement links TRBV29-1 to TRBJ1-1, with D possibly matching TRBD1 (5 bases). The germline CDR1 and CDR2 sequences are SQVTM and ANQGSEA. The CDR3 length is 12 residues. Trimming removed 4 bases from V and 2 bases from J, with 8 bases in between. The CDR3 DNA follows: TGCAGCGTTGTGACAGTTAACACTGAAGCTTTCTTT. Its translation: CSVVTVNTEAFF.

V and J are TRBV2 and TRBJ1-1; D gene ambiguous. The ends were cut back, 3 bases at V and 6 bases at J, with 5 bases in the middle. CDR1 SNHLY and CDR2 FYNNEI come from the germline V gene. The CDR3 covers 11 residues. This chain's CDR3 is CASSDRSEAFF. As DNA, the CDR3 is TGTGCCAGCAGTGACAGGTCTGAAGCTTTCTTT.

The chain carries TRBV11-2 and TRBJ1-1, with no clear D. Germline CDR1 is SGHAT and CDR2 is FQNNGV. The length of the CDR3 is 13 residues. V gave up 1 base and J gave up 7 bases, with 10 bases separating them. In DNA form, the CDR3 reads TGTGCCAGCAGCTTAGGGGCCGGAGGTGAAGCTTTCTTT. This encodes CASSLGAGGEAFF. The complete variable domain, with remaining parts taken from reference TRBV11-2 and TRBJ1-1, reads EAGVAQSPRYKIIEKRQSVAFWCNPISGHATLYWYQQILGQGPKLLIQFQNNGVVDDSQLPKDRFSAERLKGVDSTLKIQPAKLEDSAVYLCASSLGAGGEAFFGQGTRLTVV.